The clone carrying this T cell receptor beta chain showed up just a few times. Its target is unknown. The TCR beta library used iRepertoire HTBI primers with Arm-PCR amplification of CDR3. Per the original methods: Detected in the samples were about 60 TRBV and over twelve TRBJ segments. TCRdb reprocessed the multiplex PCR reads via MiXCR and lists one record per CDR3 protein. The V and J calls and clone size are TCRdb's, not the authors'. The sample lists a few hundred thousand distinct CDR3 sequences, about 22% occurring once. This entry is derived from a study of regulatory T cells in long-lasting Graves disease. The study's findings and limits: Possibly, too few samples lowered accuracy.

Time point noted: persistent/refractory GD, antithyroid drugs over 5 years with positive TRAb. PBMCs provided the RNA from which the TCR library was made. This clonotype was obtained from a female donor with Graves disease. The sample here was peripheral blood mononuclear cells (PBMCs), taken when the disease was refractory, from a patient treated with antithyroid drugs.

CDR3 sequence reads: CASRETGAYEQYF. The CDR3 DNA follows: TGTGCCAGCAGGGAAACGGGAGCCTACGAGCAGTACTTC. The rearrangement joins TRBV6-1 to TRBJ2-7; D possibly corresponds to TRBD2 (6 bases). The germline V gene has CDR1 MNHNS and CDR2 SASEGT. V dropped 6 bases and J dropped 2 bases, with 11 bases sitting between them. There are 13 residues in the CDR3.